This is a list of T cell receptor beta chains from one sample in a study of OX40 agonist ivuxolimab in advanced cancers. The table came from immunoSEQ multiplex PCR; TCRdb's copy has only in-frame clones and leaves some out. The sample carries some 26,000 clones, about 82% recorded once. The sequencing here drew on CD4+ or CD8+ T cells sorted from blood, taken in a trial of the OX40 agonist ivuxolimab. Receptors originate from an adult with an advanced solid tumor such as melanoma, head and neck, liver or kidney cancer. CDR3s include the opening cysteine and the closing phenylalanine or tryptophan.

v_gene	j_gene	CDR3aa
TRBV19	TRBJ2-5	CASSIADRAGETQYF
TRBV6-6	TRBJ2-1	CASSYTTANEQFF
TRBV30	TRBJ2-7	CAYRDLGLEQYF
TRBV6-5	TRBJ1-3	CASSPTGGRGNTIYF
TRBV29-1	TRBJ1-4	CSVVGDYNEKLFF
TRBV21-1	TRBJ1-2	CASIRRTKGDYGYTF
TRBV4-1	TRBJ1-2	CASRSGQLYGYTF
TRBV11-3	TRBJ2-3	CASSLEGLGDTQYF
TRBV25-1	TRBJ1-1	CASSLGGNTEAFF
TRBV5-5	TRBJ1-4	CASSLTGGDRVNEKLFF
TRBV21-1	TRBJ2-7	CASSQRPTVYEQYF
TRBV19	TRBJ2-7	CASSFSWAASGEQYF
TRBV27	TRBJ1-1	CASSLSQGDTEAFF
TRBV7-8	TRBJ2-2	CASSLAMRSNTGELFF
TRBV7-9	TRBJ2-7	CASSQWEASYEQYF